Shown below are 11 T cell receptor beta chains from a single sample sequenced in a study of cytomegalovirus exposure and HLA in healthy donors (dated by TCRdb to the late 2010s). The receptor library was made with the immunoSEQ multiplex PCR assay. For the multiplex PCR, a mixture combining 60 forward primers for TCR Vbeta segments and 13 reverse primers for TCR Jbeta segments was used. TCRdb's version of the immuneACCESS table is confined to in-frame rearrangements and falls short of the full clone set. An unresolved V gene accounts for under half of the shortfall where checked; the remainder is of unknown origin. The sample table lists about 150,000 clones, about two thirds of them with a count of one. Around 4.7% of the sample belongs to the ten largest clones. Sequenced material: PBMCs. The receptors here all came from a man between 60 and 70 years old in good health and CMV-seronegative.

This rearrangement joins TRBV19 to TRBJ1-6, with D possibly matching TRBD1 (5 bases). The germline V and J ends were trimmed by 5 bases and 7 bases, with 12 bases remaining between them. The CDR3 runs to 14 residues. In germline, CDR1 is LNHDA, CDR2 SQIVND (reference sequence). The CDR3 sequence: CASSHRSGNSPLHF. The CDR3 nucleotides read TGTGCCAGTAGTCACCGATCAGGGAATTCACCCCTCCACTTT.

V is TRBV7-9 and J is TRBJ2-7, with TRBD2 matching 8 bases. CDR3 length equals 15 residues. CDR1 and CDR2 from the germline V gene are SEHNR and FQNEAQ (reference sequence). J gave up 0 bases and V 5 bases, and 6 bases lay outside the gene matches. The CDR3 loop reads CASSLLAGSSYEQYF. In DNA, the CDR3 is TGTGCCAGCAGCCTTCTAGCGGGCAGCTCCTACGAGCAGTACTTC. The full variable domain, completed using reference TRBV7-9 and TRBJ2-7, is DTGVSQNPRHKITKRGQNVTFRCDPISEHNRLYWYRQTLGQGPEFLTYFQNEAQLEKSRLLSDRFSAERPKGSFSTLEIQRTEQGDSAMYLCASSLLAGSSYEQYFGPGTRLTVT.

V and J are TRBV7-2 and TRBJ2-3; D is unclear. In germline, CDR1 is SGHTA, CDR2 FQGNSA. The CDR3 extends over 13 amino acids. Trimming cost V 2 bases and J 4 bases, with 7 bases left between them. CDR3 in amino acids: CASSLTPSDTQYF. CDR3 DNA: TGTGCCAGCAGCTTAACACCATCAGATACGCAGTATTTT.

The chain combines TRBV28 with TRBJ1-1, with 7 bases fitting TRBD1. Germline CDR1 is MDHEN and CDR2 is SYDVKM. CDR3 size: 17 residues. Germline trimming cut 5 bases from V and 3 bases from J; bases unmatched to any gene: 15. The CDR3, as DNA: TGTGCCAGCAGTCCCCCGTTAGAAGACAGGGACTACACTGAAGCTTTCTTT. It translates to CASSPPLEDRDYTEAFF.

The J gene is TRBJ1-2, the V gene TRBV27, with 9 bases aligning to TRBD1. V gave up 1 base and J gave up 4 bases; unmatched junction bases: 7. In germline, CDR1 is MNHEY, CDR2 SMNVEV (reference sequence). The length of the CDR3 is 16 residues. The CDR3 loop reads CASSLYGTGLVYGYTF. CDR3 nucleotide sequence: TGTGCCAGCAGTTTATATGGGACAGGGTTGGTCTATGGCTACACCTTC.

This clone has just one count. J is TRBJ1-1 and V is TRBV19; 10 bases map to TRBD1. Germline-derived CDR1 and CDR2 are LNHDA and SQIVND (reference sequence). The CDR3 has 17 amino acids. V lost 6 bases, J lost 0 bases, and 10 bases stayed unmatched. For the CDR3, the DNA is TGTGCCAGTAGCCCTATGACAGGGGGCATCATGAACACTGAAGCTTTCTTT. Protein sequence: CASSPMTGGIMNTEAFF.

The rearrangement joins TRBV27 to TRBJ2-1; TRBD2 matches at 9 bases. The V and J ends lost 6 bases and 8 bases, in that order; junction bases with no gene match: 11. Germline V gene data show CDR1 as MNHEY and CDR2 as SMNVEV (reference sequence). CDR3 length equals 15 residues. The CDR3 sequence is CASRVAGESIDEQFF. In DNA, the CDR3 is TGTGCCAGCAGGGTAGCGGGAGAAAGTATCGATGAGCAGTTCTTC.

This chain links TRBV6-5 with TRBJ1-4; no clear D gene. Germline V gives CDR1 MNHEY, CDR2 SVGAGI. Trimming removed 7 bases at V and 4 bases at J, with 10 bases between. The length of the CDR3 is 13 residues. CDR3 DNA: TGTGCCAGCACCGGGCGGGATAATGAAAAACTGTTTTTT. Amino acids: CASTGRDNEKLFF.

This chain connects TRBV5-1 to TRBJ1-4; D is unresolved. The CDR3 runs to 16 residues. Germline loops: CDR1 SGHRS, CDR2 YFSETQ. Trimming took off 0 bases at V and 0 bases at J, with 9 bases between the two ends. CDR3 in DNA: TGCGCCAGCAGCTTGGCCCACAGTGCAACTAATGAAAAACTGTTTTTT. This sequence encodes CASSLAHSATNEKLFF.

The chain is built from TRBV30 and TRBJ2-2; 10 bases fit TRBD2. The V gene's germline CDR1 is GTSNPN and CDR2 SVGIG (reference sequence). With 3 bases clipped from V and 8 bases from J, the junction kept 6 bases outside the gene matches. The CDR3 is 14 amino acids. Here the CDR3 reads CAWRRSSGRGELFF. Written as DNA, the CDR3 is TGTGCCTGGAGGCGTAGTAGCGGGAGGGGGGAGCTGTTTTTT.

The chain combines TRBV4-1 with TRBJ2-1; TRBD2 agrees at 13 bases. This CDR3 spans 18 amino acids. The junction had 4 bases not matched to a gene; V was cut back by 1 base and J by 1 base. Germline assignment: CDR1 MGHRA and CDR2 YSYEKL. CDR3 nucleotides: TGCGCCAGCAGCCAAGCCGGGACTAGCGGGATTTCCTACAATGAGCAGTTCTTC. Residues: CASSQAGTSGISYNEQFF.